This T cell receptor (beta chain) was recorded in a study of blood T cells in healthy people across ages. Per germline, CDR1 SGHRS and CDR2 YFSETQ. J lost 8 bases, V lost 2 bases, and 9 bases had no gene match. The length of the CDR3 is 15 residues. Study-level findings and limits: Expanded clonotype changes were possibly confounded by unknown donor CMV status. It was held that the diversity estimates obtained from one million T cells were underestimates.

Donation came from healthy Caucasian individuals in Russia who were aged roughly 6 to 95. Remarks on this clonotype: Its specificity is unknown.

A second PCR of roughly 7 to 11 cycles used a sample-barcoded 5' primer and a J-beta primer mix. TCRdb ran MiXCR on the 5' RACE reads and lists one entry per CDR3 protein. This table holds under 2 million distinct CDR3 sequences, approximately 32% found once. The chain joins TRBV5-1 to TRBJ2-1; 8 nucleotides agree with TRBD2. The sample was blood. This sequence originates from a woman between 25 and 40 years old in good health. This chain's CDR3 is CASSFNGGAVDEQFF. DNA of the CDR3: TGCGCCAGCAGCTTCAACGGGGGGGCGGTTGATGAGCAGTTCTTC. The variable domain in full, with the rest retrieved from reference TRBV5-1 and TRBJ2-1, is KAGVTQTPRYLIKTRGQQVTLSCSPISGHRSVSWYQQTPGQGLQFLFEYFSETQRNKGNFPGRFSGRQFSNSRSEMNVSTLELGDSALYLCASSFNGGAVDEQFFGPGTRLTVL.